This T cell receptor beta chain was captured by sequencing in a study of cytomegalovirus exposure and HLA in healthy donors. Assay used: immunoSEQ multiplex PCR; TCRdb lists only in-frame clones, some missing. The table has fewer than 200,000 clones, around nine tenths seen once. The study, taken as a whole, reports: Diagnosis of cytomegalovirus status made by the classifier reportedly showed high specificity and sensitivity. It was 164 TCR beta chains that were listed as cytomegalovirus-associated.

V was clipped by 5 bases and J by 6 bases, with 8 bases between them. The CDR3 is 12 amino acids. Germline assignment: CDR1 SGDLS and CDR2 YYNGEE. The donors were in the roughly 130-subject validation cohort, distinct from the roughly 600-subject first cohort. With respect to this clone: Its antigen is not identified.

The sequenced sample was PBMCs. V is TRBV9 and J is TRBJ2-2, with D possibly TRBD2 on 6 matching bases. The sequence derives from a man younger than 35 in good health and CMV-seropositive. The CDR3 spells CASREGSGELFF. The CDR3 DNA reads as TGTGCCAGCAGGGAGGGGTCCGGGGAGCTGTTTTTT.